This TCR beta chain is from a study of early T cells in non-severe SARS-CoV-2 infection (TCRdb year 2021). Background for the entire study: Because TCR sequencing relied on bulk RNA taken from unsorted whole blood, pairing of alpha and beta chains was not possible. General study outcomes and caveats: Matching against VDJdb was skewed toward anti-spike CD8 responses, likely underestimated virus-specific expansions, and missed private and CD4 specificities.

This clonotype was seen repeatedly, ten times or more. This clone's antigen is unknown. No base quality values were provided; no much bigger clone lies one nucleotide off. Library preparation employed 5' RACE. The sequencer listed for this sample is NextSeq 500. In the TCR library protocol, unique molecular identifiers were attached to individual cDNA molecules to correct for PCR bias and sequencing error. Both TCR alpha and beta chains were sequenced, and tight co-correlation was observed between alpha and beta sequence abundances in each sample. The authors' analysis ran thus. Decombinator V4 was used to annotate TCR sequences for V gene, J gene and CDR3. Expanded TCRs were defined as changing significantly between any two time points under a Poisson model with p below 0.0001. TCR abundances were normalised to the total number of TCRs sequenced per sample and expressed as counts per million. TRAV1-2 paired with TRAJ12, TRAJ20 or TRAJ33 defined MAIT TCRs, while TRAV10 paired with TRAJ18 defined iNKT TCRs. VDJdb, accessed 1 November 2021, was searched for CMV, EBV and SARS-CoV-2 annotated TCRs, excluding TCRs annotated for multiple antigens. TCRdb passed the public sequencing reads through fastp at Q25 and MiXCR, retaining productive beta sequences. Every CDR3 protein is listed once, alongside the most common genes and DNA of its rows. TCRdb, not the authors, supplied the V and J calls. For this sample the table gives approximately 71,000 distinct CDR3 sequences, of which roughly a tenth were detected only once. Clones ranked in the top ten supply 6.4% of the sample.

The CDR3 sequence holds 15 residues, the cysteine and phenylalanine included. CDR3 DNA only is kept here, 45 bases in frame from base 1. The germline V gene (reference sequence) gives CDR1 as DFQATT and CDR2 as SNEGSKA. Trimmed from V: 5 bases; trimmed from J: 11 bases; junction bases lacking a gene match: 15. This was a case-control study nested in a cohort of healthcare workers in London, UK, who had nasopharyngeal swab PCR tests and blood samples taken every week. Healthcare workers were recruited during the week of the UK lockdown, between 23 and 31 March 2020, and followed weekly for up to 16 weeks.

The sequenced sample consisted of whole blood. This sequence uses TRBV20-1 and TRBJ2-1, with 10 middle bases fitting TRBD2. This clonotype was sampled from an adult who was a healthcare worker with PCR-confirmed SARS-CoV-2 infection or an uninfected control (not recorded which). The CDR3 protein sequence reads: CSASRTSGPNLKQFF. The bases are TGCAGTGCTTCTAGGACTAGCGGCCCAAACCTTAAGCAGTTCTTC.